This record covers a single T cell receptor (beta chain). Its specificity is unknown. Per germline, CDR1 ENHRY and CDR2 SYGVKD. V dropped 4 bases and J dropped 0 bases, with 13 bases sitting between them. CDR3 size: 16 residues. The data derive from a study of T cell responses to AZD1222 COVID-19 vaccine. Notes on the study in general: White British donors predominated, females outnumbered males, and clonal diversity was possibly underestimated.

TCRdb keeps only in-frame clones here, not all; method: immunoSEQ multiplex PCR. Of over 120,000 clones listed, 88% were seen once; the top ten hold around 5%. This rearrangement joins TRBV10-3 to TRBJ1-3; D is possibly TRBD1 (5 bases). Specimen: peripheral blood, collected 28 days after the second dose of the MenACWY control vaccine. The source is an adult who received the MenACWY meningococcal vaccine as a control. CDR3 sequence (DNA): TGTGCCATCAGTGGGGGACTAGCCAGCTCTGGAAACACCATATATTTT. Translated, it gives CAISGGLASSGNTIYF.